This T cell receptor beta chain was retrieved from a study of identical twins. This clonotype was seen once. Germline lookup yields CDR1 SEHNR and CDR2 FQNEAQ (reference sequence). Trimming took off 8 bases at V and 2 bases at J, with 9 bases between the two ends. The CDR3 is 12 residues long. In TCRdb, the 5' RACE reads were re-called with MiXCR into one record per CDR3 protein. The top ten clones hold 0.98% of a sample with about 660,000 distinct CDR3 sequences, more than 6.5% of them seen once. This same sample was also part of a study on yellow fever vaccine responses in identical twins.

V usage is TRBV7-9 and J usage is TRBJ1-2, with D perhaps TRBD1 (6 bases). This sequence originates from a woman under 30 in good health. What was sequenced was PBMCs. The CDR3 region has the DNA TGTGCCAGCGATACAGGGAACTATGGCTACACCTTC. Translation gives CASDTGNYGYTF.